A single sample is the source of the 32 T cell receptor beta chains below, sequenced in a study of T cell repertoires in ileal Crohn's disease. Sequencing used immunoSEQ multiplex PCR; TCRdb keeps in-frame clones, though not all of them. Of around 4,500 clones listed, 69% were seen once; the top ten hold roughly a sixth. Sequences were obtained from ileal tissue. All receptors derive from an adult with Crohn's disease.

The chain recombines TRBV5-1 with TRBJ1-1; 8 nucleotides agree with TRBD1. With 4 bases clipped from V and 11 bases from J, the junction kept 10 bases outside the gene matches. CDR1 is SGHRS and CDR2 is YFSETQ in the germline V gene. The CDR3 consists of 13 residues. CDR3 region: CASSPGQGLTAFF. CDR3 nucleotides: TGCGCCAGCAGCCCAGGACAGGGTTTAACGGCTTTCTTT. Combining the CDR3 with reference TRBV5-1 and TRBJ1-1 gives the whole variable domain KAGVTQTPRYLIKTRGQQVTLSCSPISGHRSVSWYQQTPGQGLQFLFEYFSETQRNKGNFPGRFSGRQFSNSRSEMNVSTLELGDSALYLCASSPGQGLTAFFGQGTRLTVV.

The chain joins TRBV27 to TRBJ2-1; TRBD2 matches at 10 bases. V dropped 3 bases and J dropped 4; count of bases not matched to a gene: 15. The CDR3 loop spans 19 amino acids. CDR1 and CDR2 from the germline V gene are MNHEY and SMNVEV (reference sequence). The CDR3 nucleotides are TGTGCCAGCAGTTTCGGGGTGGGTAGCGGGGGGTCAGGGTACAATGAGCAGTTCTTC. Its translation: CASSFGVGSGGSGYNEQFF.

The chain links TRBV19 to TRBJ1-1; 10 bases match TRBD1. CDR1 and CDR2 (germline): LNHDA, SQIVND (reference sequence). The CDR3 loop spans 14 amino acids. The J segment lost 5 bases and the V segment lost 4 bases, leaving 4 bases of the junction unmatched. CDR3 in amino acids: CASSRDRGGTEAFF. The CDR3, as DNA: TGTGCCAGTAGTAGGGACAGGGGAGGAACTGAAGCTTTCTTT.

The V call is TRBV7-9, the J call TRBJ1-2, with 7 bases fitting TRBD1. The CDR3 consists of 14 residues. Germline V lookup: CDR1 SEHNR, CDR2 FQNEAQ (reference sequence). The V gene end was trimmed by 3 bases and the J gene end by 3 bases; junction bases not matched to a gene: 4. The CDR3 DNA follows: TGTGCCAGCAGCTTGCCAGGGGGAGACTATGGCTACACCTTC. The encoded protein is CASSLPGGDYGYTF.

This chain connects TRBV6-1 to TRBJ1-4; D not resolved. The CDR3 has 14 amino acids. V lost 7 bases to trimming and J lost 4 bases, with 13 bases between them. In germline, CDR1 is MNHNS, CDR2 SASEGT. The CDR3 DNA follows: TGTGCCAGCATCGAGGAGGGAGATAATGAAAAACTGTTTTTT. Its protein is CASIEEGDNEKLFF.

There are a few counts of this clone. The rearrangement uses TRBV4-3 and TRBJ2-1, with a weak D call TRBD2 (7 bases). CDR1 and CDR2 (germline): LGHNA, YSLEER. The CDR3 extends over 14 amino acids. Trimming left V 1 base short and J 5 bases short, with 9 bases between. The CDR3 coding sequence is TGCGCCAGCAGCCAAGTAGGGGGGGACAATGAGCAGTTCTTC. Amino acid sequence: CASSQVGGDNEQFF.

J is TRBJ1-2 and V is TRBV4-1; perhaps TRBD1 as D (6 bases). The CDR3 length is 13 residues. Trimming cost V 3 bases and J 6 bases, with 11 bases left between them. Germline assignment: CDR1 MGHRA and CDR2 YSYEKL. The CDR3 sequence: CASSQQQGNGYTF. The DNA for the CDR3 is TGCGCCAGCAGCCAGCAACAGGGTAATGGCTACACCTTC.

The V and J genes are TRBV11-2 and TRBJ2-3; 16 nucleotides line up with TRBD2. The germline CDR1 and CDR2 sequences are SGHAT and FQNNGV. V dropped 5 bases and J dropped 3; count of bases not matched to a gene: 5. This CDR3 spans 17 amino acids. For the CDR3, the DNA is TGTGCCAGCAGCGCCGGGACTAGCGGGGGGGCGACAGATACGCAGTATTTT. It specifies CASSAGTSGGATDTQYF.

This clone was counted only a few times. The V and J genes are TRBV19 and TRBJ1-1, with TRBD1 matching over 7 bases. Germline loops: CDR1 LNHDA, CDR2 SQIVND (reference sequence). The V and J ends lost 4 bases and 5 bases, in that order; junction bases with no gene match: 7. The CDR3 has 14 amino acids. CDR3 protein: CASSTEGAMTEAFF. The CDR3 DNA reads TGTGCCAGTAGTACGGAGGGGGCAATGACTGAAGCTTTCTTT.

This clone was recorded only once. The gene calls are TRBV13 and TRBJ1-2, with 10 bases identical to TRBD1. V lost 4 bases and J lost 5; bases outside the gene matches: 7. Germline CDR1 reads PRHDT; CDR2 reads FYEKMQ (reference sequence). The CDR3 has 15 residues. DNA of the CDR3: TGTGCCAGCAGCTCCGACAGGGGGCGCGGGTATGGCTACACCTTC. It encodes CASSSDRGRGYGYTF. Variable domain in full (rest from reference TRBV13 and TRBJ1-2): AAGVIQSPRHLIKEKRETATLKCYPIPRHDTVYWYQQGPGQDPQFLISFYEKMQSDKGSIPDRFSAQQFSDYHSELNMSSLELGDSALYFCASSSDRGRGYGYTFGSGTRLTVV.

This clone was seen a handful of times. The V gene is TRBV18, the J gene TRBJ2-3; 8 nucleotides line up with TRBD2. The CDR3 runs 16 residues. Losses at the gene ends were 6 bases for V and 0 bases for J; bases not matched to a gene: 8. Germline V gives CDR1 KGHSH, CDR2 LQKENI. In DNA form, the CDR3 reads TGTGCCAGCTCCCCGCTTAGCGGGGTTAGCACAGATACGCAGTATTTT. Translation gives CASSPLSGVSTDTQYF.

In its sample, this clone was seen once. This chain joins TRBV6-1 and TRBJ2-3, with D unclear. CDR1 MNHNS and CDR2 SASEGT come from the germline V gene. Trimming shortened V by 2 bases and J by 5 bases, and 5 bases separated the two germline ends. There are 12 residues in the CDR3. The CDR3 bases are TGTGCCAGCAGTGAATCTCGAGATACGCAGTATTTT. Translated: CASSESRDTQYF.

V usage is TRBV5-1 and J usage is TRBJ2-6, with 8 bases that match TRBD1. Germline V gene data show CDR1 as SGHRS and CDR2 as YFSETQ. CDR3 size: 16 residues. J gave up 2 bases and V 5 bases, and 6 bases lay outside the gene matches. The CDR3 DNA is TGCGCCAGCAGTCTTACAGGGGGAGCTGGGGCCAACGTCCTGACTTTC. Amino acids: CASSLTGGAGANVLTF.

In nucleotides, the CDR3 is TGTGCCAGCAGCCCCTGGGGGACAGGGAACACTGAAGCTTTCTTT. This sequence encodes CASSPWGTGNTEAFF. The chain uses TRBV9 and TRBJ1-1; TRBD1 matches 8 bases. V was pared by 4 bases and J by 1 base, with 6 bases of the junction left unmatched. From germline, CDR1 is SGDLS and CDR2 YYNGEE. The CDR3 consists of 15 residues.

The chain couples TRBV18 to TRBJ2-1; tentatively, D is TRBD2 (7 bases). The CDR3 loop spans 15 amino acids. CDR1 and CDR2 from the germline V gene are KGHSH and LQKENI. The ends were cut back, 3 bases at V and 7 bases at J, with 16 bases in the middle. The CDR3 spells CASSPSGGQANEQFF. CDR3 DNA sequence: TGTGCCAGCTCACCGTCCGGGGGGCAGGCGAATGAGCAGTTCTTC.

This clone appeared a few times. The rearrangement uses TRBV21-1 and TRBJ2-7; the table's D call of TRBD1 was not tested on the DNA. TRBV21-1 is noted as a pseudogene. The CDR3 length is 12 residues. CDR3 region: CASSKVTGFQYF. DNA of the CDR3: TGTGCCAGCAGCAAAGTTACAGGGTTTCAGTACTTC.

The chain joins TRBV9 to TRBJ2-7; possible D gene TRBD2, 6 bases. The CDR3 is made up of 18 amino acids. Trimming cost V 3 bases and J 1 base, with 23 bases left between them. Germline lookup yields CDR1 SGDLS and CDR2 YYNGEE. In DNA form, the CDR3 reads TGTGCCAGCAGCGACCGGGAGAGGTCCTTCGGGGAGTCCTACGAGCAGTACTTC. Translating it yields CASSDRERSFGESYEQYF.

This rearrangement joins TRBV27 to TRBJ2-1; 14 bases map to TRBD2. The V gene's germline CDR1 is MNHEY and CDR2 SMNVEV (reference sequence). The trim removed 7 bases at V and 3 bases at J, leaving 5 bases unmatched. CDR3 length: 16 amino acids. DNA for the CDR3: TGTGCCAGCACCTTTGGGACTAGCGGGGGCTACAATGAGCAGTTCTTC. It is translated as CASTFGTSGGYNEQFF.

The chain employs TRBV7-9 and TRBJ1-6; D unresolved. Germline V gene lookup returns CDR1 SEHNR and CDR2 FQNEAQ (reference sequence). This CDR3 has 15 amino acids. Trimming took 3 bases from V and 8 from J, leaving 14 bases between them. CDR3: CASSFTATWDSPLHF. As DNA, the CDR3 is TGTGCCAGCAGCTTCACAGCCACCTGGGATTCACCCCTCCACTTT.

This chain joins TRBV5-1 and TRBJ1-4, with TRBD1 matching 7 bases. The germline CDR1 and CDR2 sequences are SGHRS and YFSETQ. The CDR3 is 14 amino acids. V dropped 2 bases and J dropped 4; count of bases not matched to a gene: 2. This chain's CDR3 is CASSLQGINEKLFF. The CDR3 nucleotides are TGCGCCAGCAGCTTACAGGGGATTAATGAAAAACTGTTTTTT. Supplemented by reference TRBV5-1 and TRBJ1-4, the full variable domain reads KAGVTQTPRYLIKTRGQQVTLSCSPISGHRSVSWYQQTPGQGLQFLFEYFSETQRNKGNFPGRFSGRQFSNSRSEMNVSTLELGDSALYLCASSLQGINEKLFFGSGTQLSVL.

The genes are TRBV4-1 and TRBJ2-2, with 8 positions matching TRBD2. The CDR3 has 16 residues. Germline V gene sequence: CDR1 MGHRA, CDR2 YSYEKL. The trim removed 1 base at V and 7 bases at J, leaving 8 bases unmatched. The CDR3 DNA reads as TGCGCCAGCAGCCAAGCAGCCGGGGGGGCCGGCGGGGAGCTGTTTTTT. Amino acids: CASSQAAGGAGGELFF.

This sequence joins TRBV18 and TRBJ1-5; D is possibly TRBD1 (6 bases). The germline CDR1 and CDR2 sequences are KGHSH and LQKENI. The CDR3 contains 17 residues. The V end lost 3 bases, the J end lost 0 bases, and 15 bases lay between the germline ends. Written as DNA, the CDR3 is TGTGCCAGCTCACCCCTTAACCAGGGGTTTAGCAATCAGCCCCAGCATTTT. Encoded protein: CASSPLNQGFSNQPQHF.

This clone showed up just once. The chain's CDR3 is CASSEFGGAYEQYF. As DNA, the CDR3 is TGCGCCAGCAGCGAGTTCGGGGGGGCCTACGAGCAGTACTTC. The chain employs TRBV4-3 and TRBJ2-7, with 8 bases identical to TRBD2. Germline values: CDR1 LGHNA, CDR2 YSLEER. Trimming removed 5 bases from V and 2 bases from J; junction bases left unmatched: 5. The CDR3 has 14 amino acids.

The genes are TRBV14 and TRBJ2-5; D remains unclear. Trimming removed 2 bases at V and 2 bases at J, with 9 bases between. This CDR3 is 14 amino acids long. The germline CDR1 and CDR2 sequences are SGHDN and FVKESK. The DNA of the CDR3 is TGTGCCAGCAGCCAACAACTAACACAAGAGACCCAGTACTTC. Its translation: CASSQQLTQETQYF. The complete variable domain, with remaining parts taken from reference TRBV14 and TRBJ2-5, reads EAGVTQFPSHSVIEKGQTVTLRCDPISGHDNLYWYRRVMGKEIKFLLHFVKESKQDESGMPNNRFLAERTGGTYSTLKVQPAELEDSGVYFCASSQQLTQETQYFGPGTRLLVL.

Concerning this clone itself: At the DNA level, this CDR3 is encoded by other sequences in the same sample as well. As DNA, the CDR3 is TGTGCCAGCAGTTTTAGCTCGTTCTATGGCTACACCTTC. Amino acid sequence: CASSFSSFYGYTF. The chain links TRBV27 to TRBJ1-2; D is undetermined. The ends were cut back, 3 bases at V and 4 bases at J, with 9 bases in the middle. This CDR3 region has 13 residues. Germline-derived CDR1 and CDR2 are MNHEY and SMNVEV (reference sequence).

The chain's CDR3 is CASSTRQGGYQETQYF. For the CDR3, the DNA is TGTGCCAGCAGTACCAGACAGGGGGGCTACCAAGAGACCCAGTACTTC. The gene calls are TRBV9 and TRBJ2-5; 9 bases fit TRBD1. CDR1 SGDLS and CDR2 YYNGEE come from the germline V gene. CDR3 length equals 16 residues. J gave up 0 bases and V 5 bases, and 8 bases lay outside the gene matches.

The rearrangement links TRBV4-1 to TRBJ2-3; maybe TRBD1 (6 bases). CDR3 length: 14 residues. The V end lost 2 bases, the J end lost 5 bases, and 11 bases lay between the germline ends. Germline assignment: CDR1 MGHRA and CDR2 YSYEKL. The CDR3 reads CASSQSRGGDTQYF. DNA of the CDR3: TGCGCCAGCAGCCAATCTCGAGGGGGAGATACGCAGTATTTT.

This chain connects TRBV6-5 to TRBJ1-4; D may be TRBD1 (5 bases). Germline values: CDR1 MNHEY, CDR2 SVGAGI. The CDR3 totals 15 residues. V shed 4 bases and J shed 3 bases, with 12 bases lying between them. Here the CDR3 DNA reads TGTGCCAGCAGTTCGGAGGGGCAGTCTAATGAAAAACTGTTTTTT. Translation gives CASSSEGQSNEKLFF.

The rearrangement uses TRBV13 and TRBJ2-3; tentatively, D is TRBD2 (6 bases). CDR1 PRHDT and CDR2 FYEKMQ come from the germline V gene (reference sequence). The germline V and J ends were trimmed by 1 base and 3 bases, with 11 bases remaining between them. The CDR3 covers 15 residues. The CDR3 coding sequence is TGTGCCAGCAGCTTAGCGGGGGACGGGACAGATACGCAGTATTTT. Protein product: CASSLAGDGTDTQYF.

This sequence joins TRBV11-3 and TRBJ2-1, with 8 bases matching TRBD2. V was clipped by 0 bases and J by 3 bases; unmatched bases: 1. Germline V gene sequence: CDR1 SGHNT, CDR2 YENEEA. This CDR3 spans 15 amino acids. The CDR3 DNA follows: TGTGCCAGCAGCTTAGATCGGGGGGGCTACAATGAGCAGTTCTTC. It is translated as CASSLDRGGYNEQFF.

The chain carries TRBV15 and TRBJ1-2; tentative D call: TRBD1 (5 bases). The CDR3 runs 16 residues. Trimming took off 3 bases at V and 4 bases at J, with 18 bases between the two ends. Germline V gene lookup returns CDR1 LNHNV and CDR2 YYDKDF (reference sequence). DNA of the CDR3: TGTGCCACCAGCAGTGGGGCCATGACGGTGCGCTATGGCTACACCTTC. Residues: CATSSGAMTVRYGYTF.

This clone was counted a single time. J is TRBJ2-1 and V is TRBV5-4; 9 bases are shared with TRBD2. V gave up 10 bases and J gave up 6 bases; unmatched junction bases: 11. The CDR3 consists of 14 residues. CDR1 and CDR2 from the germline V gene are SGHNT and YYREEE (reference sequence). The CDR3 coding sequence is TGTGCCTGGGGGGAGAGCGGGGGGATCAATGAGCAGTTCTTC. Protein product: CAWGESGGINEQFF.